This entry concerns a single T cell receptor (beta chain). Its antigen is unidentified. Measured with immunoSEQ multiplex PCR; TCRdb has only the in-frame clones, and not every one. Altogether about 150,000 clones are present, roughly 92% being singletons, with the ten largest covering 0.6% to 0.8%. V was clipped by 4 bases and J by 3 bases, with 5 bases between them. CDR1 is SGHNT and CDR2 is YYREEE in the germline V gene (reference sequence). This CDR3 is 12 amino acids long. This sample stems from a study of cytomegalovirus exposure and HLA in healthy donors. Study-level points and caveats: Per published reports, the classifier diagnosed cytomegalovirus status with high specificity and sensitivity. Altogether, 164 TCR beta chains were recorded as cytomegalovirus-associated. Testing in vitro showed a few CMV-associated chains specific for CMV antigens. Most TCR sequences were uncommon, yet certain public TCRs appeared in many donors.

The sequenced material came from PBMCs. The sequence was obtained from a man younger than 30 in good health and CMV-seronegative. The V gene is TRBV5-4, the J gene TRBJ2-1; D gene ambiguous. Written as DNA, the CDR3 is TGTGCCAGCAGCCACAACTACAATGAGCAGTTCTTC. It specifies CASSHNYNEQFF.